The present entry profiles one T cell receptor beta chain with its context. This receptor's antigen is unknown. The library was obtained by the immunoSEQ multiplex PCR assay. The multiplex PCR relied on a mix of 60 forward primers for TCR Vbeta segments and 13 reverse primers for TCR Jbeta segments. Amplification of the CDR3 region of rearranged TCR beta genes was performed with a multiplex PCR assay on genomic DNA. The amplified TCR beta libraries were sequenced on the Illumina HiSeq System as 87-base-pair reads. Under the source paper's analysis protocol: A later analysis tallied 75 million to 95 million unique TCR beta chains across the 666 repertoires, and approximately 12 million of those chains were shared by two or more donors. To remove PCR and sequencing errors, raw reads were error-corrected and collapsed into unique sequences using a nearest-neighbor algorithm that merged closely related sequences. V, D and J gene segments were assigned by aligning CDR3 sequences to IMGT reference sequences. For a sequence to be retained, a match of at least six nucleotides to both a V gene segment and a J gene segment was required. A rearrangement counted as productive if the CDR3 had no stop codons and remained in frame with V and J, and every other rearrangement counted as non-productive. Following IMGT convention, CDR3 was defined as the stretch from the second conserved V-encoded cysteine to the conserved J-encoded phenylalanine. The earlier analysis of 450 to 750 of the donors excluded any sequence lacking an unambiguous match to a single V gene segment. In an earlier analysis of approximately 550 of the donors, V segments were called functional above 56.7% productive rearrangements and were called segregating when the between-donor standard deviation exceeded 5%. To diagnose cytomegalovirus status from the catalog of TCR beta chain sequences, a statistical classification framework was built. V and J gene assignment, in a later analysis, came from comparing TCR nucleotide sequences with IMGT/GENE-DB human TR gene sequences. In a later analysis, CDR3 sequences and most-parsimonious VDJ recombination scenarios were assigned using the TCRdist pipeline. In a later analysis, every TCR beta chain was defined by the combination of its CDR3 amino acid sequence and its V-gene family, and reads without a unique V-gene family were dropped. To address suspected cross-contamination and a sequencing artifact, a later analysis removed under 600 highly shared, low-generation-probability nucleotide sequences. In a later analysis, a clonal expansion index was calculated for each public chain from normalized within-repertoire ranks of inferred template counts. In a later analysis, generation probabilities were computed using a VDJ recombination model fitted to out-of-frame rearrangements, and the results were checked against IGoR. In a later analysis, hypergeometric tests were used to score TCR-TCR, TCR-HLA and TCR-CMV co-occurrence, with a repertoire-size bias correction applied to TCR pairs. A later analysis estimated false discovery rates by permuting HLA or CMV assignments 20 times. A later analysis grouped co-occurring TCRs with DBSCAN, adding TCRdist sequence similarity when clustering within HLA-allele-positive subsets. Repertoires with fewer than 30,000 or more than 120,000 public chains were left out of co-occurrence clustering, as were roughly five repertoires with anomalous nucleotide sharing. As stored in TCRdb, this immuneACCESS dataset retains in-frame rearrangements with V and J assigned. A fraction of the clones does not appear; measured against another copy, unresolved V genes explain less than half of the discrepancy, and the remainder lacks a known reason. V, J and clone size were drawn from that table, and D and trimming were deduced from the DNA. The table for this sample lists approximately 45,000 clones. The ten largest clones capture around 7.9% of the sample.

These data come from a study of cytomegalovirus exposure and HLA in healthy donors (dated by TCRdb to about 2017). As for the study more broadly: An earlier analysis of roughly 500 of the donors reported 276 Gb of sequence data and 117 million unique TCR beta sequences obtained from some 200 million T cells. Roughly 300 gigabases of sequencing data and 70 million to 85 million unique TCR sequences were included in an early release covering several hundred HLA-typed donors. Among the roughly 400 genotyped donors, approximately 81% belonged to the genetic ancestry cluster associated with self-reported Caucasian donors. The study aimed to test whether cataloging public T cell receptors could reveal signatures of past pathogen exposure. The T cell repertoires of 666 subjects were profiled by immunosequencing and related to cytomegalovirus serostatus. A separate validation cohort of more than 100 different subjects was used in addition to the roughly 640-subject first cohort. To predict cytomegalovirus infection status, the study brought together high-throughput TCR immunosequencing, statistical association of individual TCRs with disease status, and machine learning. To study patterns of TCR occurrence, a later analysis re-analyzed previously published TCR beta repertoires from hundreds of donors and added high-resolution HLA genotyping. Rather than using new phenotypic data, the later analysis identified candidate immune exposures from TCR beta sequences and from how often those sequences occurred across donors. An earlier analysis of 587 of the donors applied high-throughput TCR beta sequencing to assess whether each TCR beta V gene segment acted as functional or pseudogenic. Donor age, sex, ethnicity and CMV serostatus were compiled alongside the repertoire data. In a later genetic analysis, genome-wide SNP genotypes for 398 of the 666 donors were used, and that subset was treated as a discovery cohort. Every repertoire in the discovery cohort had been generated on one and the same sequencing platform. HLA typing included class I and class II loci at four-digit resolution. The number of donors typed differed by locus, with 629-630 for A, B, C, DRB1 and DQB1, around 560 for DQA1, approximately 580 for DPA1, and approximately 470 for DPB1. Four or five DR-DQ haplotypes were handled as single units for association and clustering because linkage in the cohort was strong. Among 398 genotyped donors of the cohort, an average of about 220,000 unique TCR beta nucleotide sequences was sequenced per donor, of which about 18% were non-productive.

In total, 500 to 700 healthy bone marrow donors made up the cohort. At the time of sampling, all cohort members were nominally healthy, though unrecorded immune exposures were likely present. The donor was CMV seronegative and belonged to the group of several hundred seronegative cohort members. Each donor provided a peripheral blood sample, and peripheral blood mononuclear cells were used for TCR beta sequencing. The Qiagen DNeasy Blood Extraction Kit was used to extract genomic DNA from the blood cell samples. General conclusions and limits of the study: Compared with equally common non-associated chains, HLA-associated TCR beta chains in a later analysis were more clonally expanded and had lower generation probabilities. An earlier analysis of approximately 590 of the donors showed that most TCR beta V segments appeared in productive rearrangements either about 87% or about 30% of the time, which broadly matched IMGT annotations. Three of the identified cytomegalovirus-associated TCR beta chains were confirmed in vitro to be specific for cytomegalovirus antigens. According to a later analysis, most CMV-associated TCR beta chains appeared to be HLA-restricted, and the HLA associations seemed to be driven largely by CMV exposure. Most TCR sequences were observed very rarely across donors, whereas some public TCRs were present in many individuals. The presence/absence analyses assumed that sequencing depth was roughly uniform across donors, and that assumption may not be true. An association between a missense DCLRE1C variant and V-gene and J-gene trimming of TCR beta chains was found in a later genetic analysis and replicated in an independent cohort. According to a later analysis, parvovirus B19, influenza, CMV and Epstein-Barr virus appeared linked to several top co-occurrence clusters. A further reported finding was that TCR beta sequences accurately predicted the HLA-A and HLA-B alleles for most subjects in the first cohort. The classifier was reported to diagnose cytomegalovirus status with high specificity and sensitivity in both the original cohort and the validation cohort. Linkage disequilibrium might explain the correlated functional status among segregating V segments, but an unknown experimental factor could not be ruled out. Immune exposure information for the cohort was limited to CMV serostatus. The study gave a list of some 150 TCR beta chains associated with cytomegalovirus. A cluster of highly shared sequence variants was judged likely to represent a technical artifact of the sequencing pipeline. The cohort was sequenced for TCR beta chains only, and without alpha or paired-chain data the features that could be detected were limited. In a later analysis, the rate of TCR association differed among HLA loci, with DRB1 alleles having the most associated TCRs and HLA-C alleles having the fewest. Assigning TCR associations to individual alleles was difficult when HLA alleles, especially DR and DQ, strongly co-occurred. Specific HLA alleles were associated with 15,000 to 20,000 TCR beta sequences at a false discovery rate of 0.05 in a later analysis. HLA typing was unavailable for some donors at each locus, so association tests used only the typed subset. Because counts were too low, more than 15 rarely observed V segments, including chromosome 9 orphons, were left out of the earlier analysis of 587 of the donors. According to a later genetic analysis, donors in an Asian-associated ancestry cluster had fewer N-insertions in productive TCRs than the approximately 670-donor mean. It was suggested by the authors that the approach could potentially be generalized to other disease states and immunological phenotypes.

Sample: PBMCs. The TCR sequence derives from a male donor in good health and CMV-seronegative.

The nucleotides read TGTGCCAGCAGCTGGGTAGCGGGAGTGTTTGAGCAGTTCTTC. It translates to CASSWVAGVFEQFF. The rearrangement combines TRBV7-6 with TRBJ2-1; TRBD2 fits 9 bases in the junction. The CDR3 has 14 amino acids, counting the end cysteine and phenylalanine. Kept here is only the CDR3 DNA, which spans 42 bases and is read in frame from base 1. Sequences SGHVS (CDR1) and FNYEAQ (CDR2) are obtained from the germline V gene. V has 4 bases trimmed and J has 9 bases trimmed; junction bases matching no gene number 7.